There are a few counts of the clone carrying this T cell receptor beta chain. What it binds is not known. The V gene's germline CDR1 is SGHTA and CDR2 FQGNSA. The CDR3 length is 17 residues. After removal of 0 bases from V and 0 bases from J, the junction contained 4 bases not matched to a gene. The sample comes from a study of beta chain features in type 1 diabetes. On the study more broadly: Cell yields, gender and age were similar in healthy donors and patients. Analysis included 107,917,701 sorted cells drawn from all samples. Points from the study as a whole: Compared with healthy donors, patients appeared to share more similar naive, central memory and regulatory TCRB repertoires.

Purities in excess of 95% were seen in all sorted populations. TCRB transcripts that were expressed got sequenced, as all of the isolated RNA had been reverse transcribed. Some clones are missing from TCRdb's copy, which holds only in-frame ones; the method was immunoSEQ multiplex PCR. Among approximately 170,000 clones, roughly 9% were seen once, and the ten largest hold around 2.5%. Sequencing was carried out using central memory CD4+ T cells from blood. This chain uses TRBV7-2 with TRBJ2-7, with 11 bases aligning to TRBD2. The receptor comes from a woman in her late teens or twenties in good health. CDR3 sequence (DNA): TGTGCCAGCAGCTTAGCGACTAGCGGGGTCTACTCCTACGAGCAGTACTTC. Encoded protein: CASSLATSGVYSYEQYF. Together with reference TRBV7-2 and TRBJ2-7, the CDR3 gives the full variable domain: GAGVSQSPSNKVTEKGKDVELRCDPISGHTALYWYRQSLGQGLEFLIYFQGNSAPDKSGLPSDRFSAERTGGSVSTLTIQRTQQEDSAVYLCASSLATSGVYSYEQYFGPGTRLTVT.